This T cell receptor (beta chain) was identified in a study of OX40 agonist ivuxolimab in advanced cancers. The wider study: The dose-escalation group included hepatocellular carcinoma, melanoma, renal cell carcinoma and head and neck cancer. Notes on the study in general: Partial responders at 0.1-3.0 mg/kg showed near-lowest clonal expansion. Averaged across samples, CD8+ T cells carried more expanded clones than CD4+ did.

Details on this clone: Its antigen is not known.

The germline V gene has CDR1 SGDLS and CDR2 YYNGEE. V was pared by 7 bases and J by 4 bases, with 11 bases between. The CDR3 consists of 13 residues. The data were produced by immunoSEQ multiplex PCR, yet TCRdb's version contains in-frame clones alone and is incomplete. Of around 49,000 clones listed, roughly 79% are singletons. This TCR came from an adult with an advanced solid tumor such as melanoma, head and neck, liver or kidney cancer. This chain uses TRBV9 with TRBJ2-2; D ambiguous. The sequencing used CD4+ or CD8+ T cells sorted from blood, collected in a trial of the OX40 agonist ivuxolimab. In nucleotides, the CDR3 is TGTGCCAGCGGCTTTTCCCTCACCGGGGAGCTGTTTTTT. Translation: CASGFSLTGELFF.